One sample yielded the 15 T cell receptor beta chains listed below, sequenced in a study of beta chain features in type 1 diabetes (dated by TCRdb to 2017 to 2018). Their specific antigens are unknown. The library was obtained by the immunoSEQ multiplex PCR assay. All of the isolated RNA was reverse transcribed with the High Capacity cDNA Reverse Transcription Kit, so expressed TCRB transcripts were sequenced. This immuneACCESS table, as held by TCRdb, lists in-frame sequences with V and J called but not all clones. Of the missing ones, under half trace to an unresolved V gene in checked studies; the others have no known cause. The sample table shows roughly 250,000 clones, and roughly 20% are seen once. The ten largest clones represent 0.028% of the sample. Summary of the overall study and its limitations: Type 1 diabetes patients showed a moderate but significant shortening of TCRB CDR3 length in all four CD4+ subsets.

The sequenced sample consisted of naive CD4+ T cells from blood. Sample cell subset or site, as interpreted from the label and publication: true naive CD4+ T cells. The receptors stem from a woman aged 40 to 55 with type 1 diabetes.

This clone was counted between two and nine times. The rearrangement uses TRBV2 and TRBJ2-2, with 7 bases that match TRBD2. The CDR3 is 14 residues long. Germline V gene data show CDR1 as SNHLY and CDR2 as FYNNEI. After removal of 7 bases from V and 2 bases from J, the junction contained 4 bases not matched to a gene. CDR3 amino acids: CASKGTTNTGELFF. CDR3 DNA: TGTGCCAGCAAGGGGACTACTAACACCGGGGAGCTGTTTTTT.

The chain is built from TRBV9 and TRBJ1-2, with TRBD1 matching 7 bases. Trimming removed 4 bases from V and 3 bases from J; junction bases left unmatched: 3. Germline values: CDR1 SGDLS, CDR2 YYNGEE. This CDR3 is 13 amino acids long. The CDR3 DNA reads TGTGCCAGCAGCTCCGGACAGGACTATGGCTACACCTTC. Translated, it gives CASSSGQDYGYTF.

J is TRBJ1-1 and V is TRBV7-3, with D uncertain. CDR3 length: 14 residues. The V gene's germline CDR1 is SGHTA and CDR2 FQGTGA. Trimming left V 2 bases short and J 1 base short, with 8 bases between. The CDR3 spells CASSLQDSNTEAFF. The CDR3 DNA sequence: TGTGCCAGCAGCTTACAGGATTCGAACACTGAAGCTTTCTTT.

This clone was counted a few times. The chain has TRBV5-4 and TRBJ2-1; tentatively, D is TRBD2 (5 bases). V shed 0 bases and J shed 4 bases, with 8 bases lying between them. CDR1 SGHNT and CDR2 YYREEE come from the germline V gene (reference sequence). This CDR3 comprises 14 residues. Here the CDR3 DNA reads TGTGCCAGCAGCTTGGAAAGGACTTACAATGAGCAGTTCTTC. It translates to CASSLERTYNEQFF.

This chain joins TRBV30 and TRBJ1-1; D perhaps matches TRBD1 (6 bases). This CDR3 is 15 amino acids long. Deletions cut 4 bases from V and 0 bases from J, with 15 bases between. The germline CDR1 and CDR2 sequences are GTSNPN and SVGIG (reference sequence). CDR3 nucleotides: TGTGCCTGGAAGGACAGCTCCACGCTGAACACTGAAGCTTTCTTT. Protein: CAWKDSSTLNTEAFF.

The J gene is TRBJ1-4, the V gene TRBV30, with 10 bases fitting TRBD1. The CDR3 extends over 19 amino acids. Trimming removed 4 bases from V and 6 bases from J; junction bases left unmatched: 20. Looked up from germline, CDR1 is GTSNPN and CDR2 is SVGIG (reference sequence). The CDR3 sequence is CAWNVKWTGGLESYEKLFF. The CDR3 DNA follows: TGTGCCTGGAACGTAAAATGGACAGGGGGTTTAGAGAGTTATGAAAAACTGTTTTTT. The variable domain in full, completed from reference TRBV30 and TRBJ1-4, reads SQTIHQWPATLVQPVGSPLSLECTVEGTSNPNLYWYRQAAGRGLQLLFYSVGIGQISSEVPQNLSASRPQDRQFILSSKKLLLSDSGFYLCAWNVKWTGGLESYEKLFFGSGTQLSVL.

This clone was picked up a small number of times. The V call is TRBV6-6, the J call TRBJ2-5, with D possibly TRBD1 on 6 matching bases. The CDR3 length is 12 residues. Germline CDR1 is MNHNY and CDR2 is SVGAGI (reference sequence). Between the trimmed V and J ends, which lost 7 bases and 5 bases, there was a span of 11 bases. CDR3 bases: TGTGCCAGCAAACCCGACAGGGAGACCCAGTACTTC. It codes for CASKPDRETQYF.

The J gene is TRBJ2-7, the V gene TRBV6-6; 7 bases are shared with TRBD1. Unmatched junction bases numbered 11, after V lost 4 bases and J lost 2 bases. This CDR3 has 16 residues. Germline V gene sequence: CDR1 MNHNY, CDR2 SVGAGI (reference sequence). This CDR3 is CASSSDIPGTAYEQYF. CDR3 coding DNA: TGTGCCAGCAGTTCCGATATTCCCGGGACAGCCTACGAGCAGTACTTC.

This chain connects TRBV9 to TRBJ2-1, with TRBD1 matching over 9 bases. Germline CDR1 is SGDLS and CDR2 is YYNGEE. The CDR3 spans 17 residues. J was trimmed by 1 base and V by 3 bases; bases with no gene match: 8. The CDR3 nucleotides read TGTGCCAGCAGCGCCGGGACAGGGTCCCTTTCCTACAATGAGCAGTTCTTC. It encodes CASSAGTGSLSYNEQFF.

The chain links TRBV18 to TRBJ2-1; D uncertain. The CDR3 consists of 16 residues. V was trimmed by 2 bases and J by 1 base, leaving 12 bases between them. The germline CDR1 and CDR2 sequences are KGHSH and LQKENI. The CDR3 here is CASSPLYSGSYNEQFF. CDR3 DNA: TGTGCCAGCTCACCATTGTACAGTGGTTCCTACAATGAGCAGTTCTTC. Based on the CDR3 plus reference TRBV18 and TRBJ2-1, the full variable domain is NAGVMQNPRHLVRRRGQEARLRCSPMKGHSHVYWYRQLPEEGLKFMVYLQKENIIDESGMPKERFSAEFPKEGPSILRIQQVVRGDSAAYFCASSPLYSGSYNEQFFGPGTRLTVL.

This chain connects TRBV18 to TRBJ1-5; TRBD1 agrees at 10 bases. Germline lookup yields CDR1 KGHSH and CDR2 LQKENI. CDR3 length: 14 amino acids. Losses at the gene ends were 5 bases for V and 6 bases for J; bases not matched to a gene: 4. CDR3 in DNA: TGTGCCAGCTCAACCGGGACAGGGGTTCAGCCCCAGCATTTT. It encodes CASSTGTGVQPQHF.

CDR3 nucleotides: TGTGCCAGCAGTTTCTATTGGTCCGGGGAGCTGTTTTTT. Translated, it gives CASSFYWSGELFF. J is TRBJ2-2 and V is TRBV6-5; D remains ambiguous. The germline V gene has CDR1 MNHEY and CDR2 SVGAGI. Trimming pared 4 bases from V and 6 bases from J, leaving 9 bases between. The CDR3 sequence is 13 residues long.

The chain has TRBV18 and TRBJ1-6; D is perhaps TRBD1 (6 bases). CDR3 length: 16 amino acids. Germline loops: CDR1 KGHSH, CDR2 LQKENI. V dropped 5 bases and J dropped 7 bases, with 18 bases sitting between them. CDR3: CASSSQGQGMNSPLHF. The CDR3 nucleotides read TGTGCCAGCTCATCGCAGGGGCAGGGGATGAATTCACCCCTCCACTTT.

This clone was observed a handful of times. This chain connects TRBV29-1 to TRBJ1-2, with no clear D. Germline-derived CDR1 and CDR2 are SQVTM and ANQGSEA. The CDR3 extends over 12 amino acids. V shed 4 bases and J shed 1 base, with 7 bases lying between them. CDR3 amino acids: CSVGGSNYGYTF. In nucleotides, the CDR3 is TGCAGCGTTGGAGGCAGTAACTATGGCTACACCTTC.

The chain is built from TRBV28 and TRBJ2-5, with 7 positions matching TRBD1. The CDR3 totals 14 residues. V lost 6 bases, J lost 4 bases, and 8 bases stayed unmatched. Germline V gene lookup returns CDR1 MDHEN and CDR2 SYDVKM. In nucleotides, the CDR3 is TGTGCCAGCAGCCCAGGGGGTCTTACAGAGACCCAGTACTTC. Translated, it gives CASSPGGLTETQYF.